These T cell receptor beta chains were read from a single sample in a study of blood T cell repertoires in COVID-19. Only in-frame clones appear in the TCRdb table, and some are missing; sequencing was by immunoSEQ multiplex PCR. The sample has 25,000 to 35,000 clones; roughly nine tenths are singletons. Sample: peripheral blood. These receptors all come from a man aged 80 or over with acute or convalescent COVID-19. Each CDR3 is given with its conserved first and last residue. The order of the fields is D gene, J gene, clone size, V gene, CDR3 protein, CDR3 DNA. D genes are given only for firm matches. Only some rows state a clone size, as once, few, many or a class for expanded clones.

>-|TRBJ2-1|once|TRBV11-2
CASKRGGLLDNEQFF
TGTGCCAGCAAGCGCGGCGGACTCCTAGACAATGAGCAGTTCTTC
>TRBD1|TRBJ2-2|-|TRBV7-9
CASSGRDRGLSGELFF
TGTGCCAGCAGCGGCCGGGACAGGGGGCTTTCCGGGGAGCTGTTTTTT
>TRBD1|TRBJ2-7|-|TRBV6-1
CASSEHTGGAYEQYF
TGTGCCAGCAGTGAACACACAGGGGGCGCCTACGAGCAGTACTTC
>-|TRBJ2-3|-|TRBV12-5
CASEGPTDTQYF
TGTGCTAGTGAGGGGCCCACAGATACGCAGTATTTT
>TRBD1|TRBJ2-1|few|TRBV6-5
CASSPGQGSSNEQFF
TGTGCCAGCAGTCCTGGACAGGGGTCTAGCAATGAGCAGTTCTTC
>TRBD1|TRBJ1-4|once|TRBV5-4
CASSFEGQGRFGEKLFF
TGTGCCAGCAGCTTCGAGGGACAGGGTCGATTTGGTGAAAAACTGTTTTTT
>-|TRBJ2-2|-|TRBV5-5
CASSGSSGANTGELFF
TGTGCCAGCAGCGGGAGTAGCGGAGCGAACACCGGGGAGCTGTTTTTT
>-|TRBJ2-7|-|TRBV5-6
CASSLIGHSLSEQYF
TGTGCCAGCAGCTTAATCGGCCACAGCCTCTCGGAGCAGTACTTC
>-|TRBJ2-3|-|TRBV25-1
CASSDSGTSTDTQYF
TGTGCCAGCAGCGATAGCGGAACTAGCACAGATACGCAGTATTTT
>TRBD1|TRBJ1-6|-|TRBV18
CASSPSGTGGFFSSPLHF
TGTGCCAGCTCACCTTCCGGGACAGGGGGATTTTTTTCTTCACCCCTCCACTTT
>-|TRBJ1-6|-|TRBV28
CASSTGSSPLHF
TGTGCCAGCAGCACAGGGTCTTCACCCCTCCACTTT
>TRBD1|TRBJ1-1|-|TRBV19
CASSASRTGGPEAFF
TGTGCCAGTAGCGCCTCTAGGACAGGGGGGCCTGAAGCTTTCTTT
>-|TRBJ1-1|-|TRBV9
CASSPQGTEAFF
TGTGCCAGCAGCCCCCAGGGGACTGAAGCTTTCTTT
>TRBD2|TRBJ2-3|-|TRBV6-1
CASSVGRDYITDTQYF
TGTGCCAGCAGTGTTGGGAGGGACTACATCACAGATACGCAGTATTTT
>-|TRBJ1-1|-|TRBV5-1
CASSALTGSPEAFF
TGCGCCAGCAGCGCCTTAACAGGGTCGCCTGAAGCTTTCTTT
>-|TRBJ2-1|once|TRBV11-2
CASSLNGRRDEQFF
TGTGCCAGCAGCTTAAATGGCAGGAGGGATGAGCAGTTCTTC
>-|TRBJ1-2|-|TRBV30
CAWSPFRGPGGGYTF
TGTGCCTGGAGTCCGTTCCGGGGCCCCGGAGGGGGCTACACCTTC
>-|TRBJ2-7|-|TRBV30
CAWATFESPGDEQYF
TGTGCCTGGGCGACGTTCGAATCCCCCGGAGACGAGCAGTACTTC
>TRBD2|TRBJ2-5|-|TRBV7-2
CASSPEGREATQYF
TGTGCCAGCAGCCCCGAGGGGAGGGAGGCGACCCAGTACTTC
>-|TRBJ2-3|once|TRBV2
CASSIIRDGDTQYF
TGTGCCAGCAGTATTATCAGGGATGGAGATACGCAGTATTTT
>TRBD1|TRBJ1-6|-|TRBV19
CASSRDRGYNSPLHF
TGTGCCAGTAGTCGGGACAGGGGTTATAATTCACCCCTCCACTTT
>TRBD1|TRBJ1-5|-|TRBV5-8
CASSLGQGHQPQHF
TGTGCCAGCAGCTTGGGACAGGGACATCAGCCCCAGCATTTT
>TRBD1|TRBJ1-1|-|TRBV27
CASSLRPSGQGAVEAFF
TGTGCCAGCAGTTTAAGACCCTCCGGACAGGGGGCCGTTGAAGCTTTCTTT
>TRBD1|TRBJ1-5|-|TRBV19
CASSIGGDRGNQPQHF
TGTGCCAGTAGTATAGGAGGGGACAGGGGCAATCAGCCCCAGCATTTT
>TRBD1|TRBJ1-1|-|TRBV11-2
CASSFTGDTEAFF
TGTGCCAGCAGCTTCACAGGGGACACTGAAGCTTTCTTT
>-|TRBJ2-7|few|TRBV2
CASRGGAYEQYF
TGTGCCAGCAGGGGCGGGGCCTACGAGCAGTACTTC